This T cell receptor (beta chain) was sequenced for a study of control samples from healthy donors and cancer patients. V gave up 5 bases and J gave up 3 bases; unmatched junction bases: 6. There are 14 residues in the CDR3. Germline V gene data show CDR1 as MRHNA and CDR2 as SNTAGT. Method: immunoSEQ multiplex PCR; TCRdb's copy keeps in-frame clones and lacks some. This sample has roughly 76,000 clones; around 94% occur once, and the top ten carry about 5%. The chain carries TRBV6-4 and TRBJ1-1; the match to TRBD1 covers 7 bases. The origin of this receptor is a woman between 18 and 29 years old in good health. The sample taken for sequencing was blood. CDR3 loop: CASSPGTEDTEAFF. CDR3 coding DNA: TGTGCCAGCAGTCCCGGGACAGAGGACACTGAAGCTTTCTTT.